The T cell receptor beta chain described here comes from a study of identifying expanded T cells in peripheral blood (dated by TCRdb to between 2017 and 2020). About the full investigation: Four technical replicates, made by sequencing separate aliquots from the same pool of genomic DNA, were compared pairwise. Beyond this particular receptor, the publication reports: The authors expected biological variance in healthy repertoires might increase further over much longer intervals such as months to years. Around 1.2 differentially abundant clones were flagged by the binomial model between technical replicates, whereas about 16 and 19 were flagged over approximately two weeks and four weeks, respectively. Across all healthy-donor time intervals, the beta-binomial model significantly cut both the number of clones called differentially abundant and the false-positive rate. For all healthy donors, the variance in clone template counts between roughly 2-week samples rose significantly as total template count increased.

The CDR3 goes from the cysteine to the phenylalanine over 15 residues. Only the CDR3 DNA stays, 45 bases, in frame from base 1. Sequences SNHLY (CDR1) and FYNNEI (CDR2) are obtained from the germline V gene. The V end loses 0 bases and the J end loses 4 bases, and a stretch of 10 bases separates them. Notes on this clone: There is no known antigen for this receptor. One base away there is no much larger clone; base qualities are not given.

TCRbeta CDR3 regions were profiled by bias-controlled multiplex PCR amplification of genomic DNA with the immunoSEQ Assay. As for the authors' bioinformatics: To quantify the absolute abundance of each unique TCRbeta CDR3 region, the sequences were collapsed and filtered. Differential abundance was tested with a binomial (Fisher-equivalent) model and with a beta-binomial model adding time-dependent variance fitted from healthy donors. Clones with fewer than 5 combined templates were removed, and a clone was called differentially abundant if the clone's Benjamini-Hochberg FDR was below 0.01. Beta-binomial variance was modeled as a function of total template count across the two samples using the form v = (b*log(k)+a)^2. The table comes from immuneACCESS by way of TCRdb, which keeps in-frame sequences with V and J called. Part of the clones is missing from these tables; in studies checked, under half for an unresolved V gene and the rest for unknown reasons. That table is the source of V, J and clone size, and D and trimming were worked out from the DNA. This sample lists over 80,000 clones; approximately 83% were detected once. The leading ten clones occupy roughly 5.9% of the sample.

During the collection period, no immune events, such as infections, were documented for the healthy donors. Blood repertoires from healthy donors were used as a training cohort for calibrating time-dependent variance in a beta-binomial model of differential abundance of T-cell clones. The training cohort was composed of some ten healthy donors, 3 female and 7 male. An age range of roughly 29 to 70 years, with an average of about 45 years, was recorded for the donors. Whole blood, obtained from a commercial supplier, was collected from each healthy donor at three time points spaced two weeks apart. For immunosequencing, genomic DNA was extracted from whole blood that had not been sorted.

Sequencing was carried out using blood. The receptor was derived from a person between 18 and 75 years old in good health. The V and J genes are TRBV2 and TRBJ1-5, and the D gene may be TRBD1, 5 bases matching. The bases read TGTGCCAGCAGTGAAGCAGGGGTAAATAATCAGCCCCAGCATTTT. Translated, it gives CASSEAGVNNQPQHF.